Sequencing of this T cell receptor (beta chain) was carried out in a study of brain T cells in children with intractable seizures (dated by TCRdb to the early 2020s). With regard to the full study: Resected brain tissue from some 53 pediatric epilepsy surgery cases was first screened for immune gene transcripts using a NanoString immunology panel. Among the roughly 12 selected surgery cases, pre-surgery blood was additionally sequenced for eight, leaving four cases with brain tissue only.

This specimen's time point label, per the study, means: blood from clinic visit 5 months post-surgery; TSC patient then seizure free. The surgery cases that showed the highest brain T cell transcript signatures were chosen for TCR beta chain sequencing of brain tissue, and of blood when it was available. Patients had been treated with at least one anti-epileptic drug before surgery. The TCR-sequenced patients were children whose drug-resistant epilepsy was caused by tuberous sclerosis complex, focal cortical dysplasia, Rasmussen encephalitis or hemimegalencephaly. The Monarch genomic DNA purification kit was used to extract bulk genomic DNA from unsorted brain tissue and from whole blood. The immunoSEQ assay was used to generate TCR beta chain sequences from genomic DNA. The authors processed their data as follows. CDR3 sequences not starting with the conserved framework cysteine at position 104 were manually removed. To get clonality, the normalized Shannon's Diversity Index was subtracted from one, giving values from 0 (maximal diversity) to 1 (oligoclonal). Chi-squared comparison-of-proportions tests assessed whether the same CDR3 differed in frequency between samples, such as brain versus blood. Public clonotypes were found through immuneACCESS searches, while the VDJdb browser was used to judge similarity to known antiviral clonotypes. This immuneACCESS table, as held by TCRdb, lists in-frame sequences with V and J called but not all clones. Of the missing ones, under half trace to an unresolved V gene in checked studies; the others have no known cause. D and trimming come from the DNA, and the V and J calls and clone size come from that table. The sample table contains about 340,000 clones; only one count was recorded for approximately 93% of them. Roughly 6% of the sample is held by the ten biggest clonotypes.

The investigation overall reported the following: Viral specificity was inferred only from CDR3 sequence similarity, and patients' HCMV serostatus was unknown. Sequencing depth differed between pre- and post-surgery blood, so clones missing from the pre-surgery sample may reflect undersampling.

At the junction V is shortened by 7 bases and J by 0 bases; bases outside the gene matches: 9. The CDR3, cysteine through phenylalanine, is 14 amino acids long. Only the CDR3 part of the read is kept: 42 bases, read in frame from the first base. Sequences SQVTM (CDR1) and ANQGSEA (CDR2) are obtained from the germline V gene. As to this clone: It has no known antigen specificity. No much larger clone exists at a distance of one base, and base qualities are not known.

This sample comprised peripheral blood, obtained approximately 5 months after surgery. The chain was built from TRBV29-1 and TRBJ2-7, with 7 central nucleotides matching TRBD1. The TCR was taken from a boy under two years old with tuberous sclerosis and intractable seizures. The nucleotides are TGCAGCGCATACGAGGGACAGCACTCCTACGAGCAGTACTTC. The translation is CSAYEGQHSYEQYF.